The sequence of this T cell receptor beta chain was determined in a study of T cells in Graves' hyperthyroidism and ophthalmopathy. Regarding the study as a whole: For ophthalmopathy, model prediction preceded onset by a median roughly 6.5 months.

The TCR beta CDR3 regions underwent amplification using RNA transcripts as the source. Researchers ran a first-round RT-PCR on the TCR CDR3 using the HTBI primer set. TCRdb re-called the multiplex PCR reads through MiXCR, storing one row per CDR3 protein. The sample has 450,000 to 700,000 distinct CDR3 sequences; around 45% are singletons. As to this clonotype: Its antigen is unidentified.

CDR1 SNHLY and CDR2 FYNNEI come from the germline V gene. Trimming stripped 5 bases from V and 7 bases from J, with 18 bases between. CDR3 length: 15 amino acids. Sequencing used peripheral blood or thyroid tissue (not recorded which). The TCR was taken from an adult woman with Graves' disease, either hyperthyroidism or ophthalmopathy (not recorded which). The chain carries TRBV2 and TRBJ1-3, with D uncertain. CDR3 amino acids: CASSYSDTGWNTIYF. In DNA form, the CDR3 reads TGTGCCAGCAGTTACTCCGACACTGGGTGGAACACCATATATTTT.